The 14 T cell receptor beta chains in this list originate from one sample, sequenced in a study of T cell responses to AZD1222 COVID-19 vaccine. This table comes from immunoSEQ multiplex PCR, and its TCRdb copy is limited to in-frame clones, with some not included. The table lists about 100,000 clones, 65% to 90% of them singletons. Specimen: peripheral blood, collected on day 0 of AZD1222 vaccination. Receptors originate from an adult in good health.

This chain joins TRBV29-1 and TRBJ1-5; TRBD1 aligns across 8 bases. Losses at the gene ends were 7 bases for V and 5 bases for J; bases not matched to a gene: 7. The CDR3 extends over 13 amino acids. CDR1 SQVTM and CDR2 ANQGSEA come from the germline V gene. In DNA, the CDR3 is TGCAGCGCATCAGGGGGCGTCGATCAGCCCCAGCATTTT. It yields the protein CSASGGVDQPQHF.

This clone was counted once. The J gene is TRBJ2-3, the V gene TRBV6-1, with D possibly TRBD2 on 5 matching bases. The CDR3 covers 14 residues. Germline assignment: CDR1 MNHNS and CDR2 SASEGT. V lost 3 bases to trimming and J lost 0 bases, with 7 bases between them. CDR3 DNA: TGTGCCAGCAGTGACACTAGGAGCACAGATACGCAGTATTTT. Amino acid sequence: CASSDTRSTDTQYF.

The chain links TRBV2 to TRBJ2-7; 10 bases are shared with TRBD2. V trimming: 7 bases; J trimming: 6 bases; junction bases outside the gene matches: 12. The length of the CDR3 is 15 residues. In germline, CDR1 is SNHLY, CDR2 FYNNEI. The CDR3 region has the DNA TGTGCCAGCAACCCTACCGGGACTAGCGCTGCCGAGCAGTACTTC. Protein: CASNPTGTSAAEQYF.

The chain uses TRBV6-2 or TRBV6-3 and TRBJ2-1, with TRBD1 as a possible D gene (7 bases). The CDR3 runs to 13 residues. V gave up 6 bases and J gave up 7 bases, with 13 bases separating them. Germline V CDR1 and CDR2: MNHEY, SVGEGT. The CDR3 sequence: CASSRRDSNEQFF. The CDR3 region has the DNA TGTGCCAGCAGCAGGAGGGACAGTAATGAGCAGTTCTTC.

Points on this clone: This CDR3 is also generated by other DNA sequences in the sample. This chain uses TRBV20-1 with TRBJ1-2; possibly TRBD1 for D (5 bases). The germline gives CDR1 DFQATT, CDR2 SNEGSKA (reference sequence). V gave up 3 bases and J gave up 3 bases, with 8 bases separating them. The CDR3 length is 12 residues. CDR3 bases: TGCAGTGCTAGTAGGGGTGACTATGGCTACACCTTC. It encodes CSASRGDYGYTF.

This chain uses TRBV7-8 with TRBJ2-3; possibly TRBD1 for D (5 bases). The V end was cut by 0 bases, the J end by 6 bases, with 13 bases between. CDR1 SGHVS and CDR2 FQNEAQ come from the germline V gene. CDR3 length equals 15 residues. This CDR3 is CASSLAGATSDTQYF. The CDR3 DNA reads TGTGCCAGCAGCTTAGCAGGGGCAACCTCGGATACGCAGTATTTT. Full variable domain (outside the CDR3, taken from reference TRBV7-8 and TRBJ2-3): GAGVSQSPRYKVAKRGQDVALRCDPISGHVSLFWYQQALGQGPEFLTYFQNEAQLDKSGLPSDRFFAERPEGSVSTLKIQRTQQEDSAVYLCASSLAGATSDTQYFGPGTRLTVL.

The chain uses TRBV11-3 and TRBJ2-2; D call uncertain. In germline, CDR1 is SGHNT, CDR2 YENEEA. The V and J ends lost 5 bases and 5 bases respectively, with 12 bases between them. This CDR3 comprises 14 residues. CDR3 region: CASSRSPGTGELFF. The CDR3 DNA reads TGTGCCAGCAGCCGCTCCCCCGGGACCGGGGAGCTGTTTTTT.

The rearrangement links TRBV30 to TRBJ2-6; D gene ambiguous. The germline gives CDR1 GTSNPN, CDR2 SVGIG (reference sequence). V was cut by 1 base and J by 1 base, with 8 bases left in between. This CDR3 is 15 amino acids long. In nucleotides, the CDR3 is TGTGCCTGGAGTGGGTTCGGGTCTGGGGCCAACGTCCTGACTTTC. It codes for CAWSGFGSGANVLTF.

The chain uses TRBV6-4 and TRBJ2-1; 8 nucleotides agree with TRBD1. This CDR3 has 16 residues. CDR1 MRHNA and CDR2 SNTAGT come from the germline V gene. After removal of 3 bases from V and 3 bases from J, the junction contained 7 bases not matched to a gene. The CDR3 region is CASSDLGRGLYNEQFF. The DNA of the CDR3 is TGTGCCAGCAGTGATCTTGGCAGGGGGCTCTACAATGAGCAGTTCTTC.

The chain joins TRBV7-2 to TRBJ2-2; D unresolved. V was cut by 1 base and J by 7 bases, with 10 bases left in between. The CDR3 loop spans 14 amino acids. Germline CDR1 reads SGHTA; CDR2 reads FQGNSA. CDR3 sequence reads: CASSLGTHSGELFF. CDR3 nucleotide sequence: TGTGCCAGCAGCTTAGGCACTCACAGCGGGGAGCTGTTTTTT. The variable domain in full, completed from reference TRBV7-2 and TRBJ2-2, reads GAGVSQSPSNKVTEKGKDVELRCDPISGHTALYWYRQSLGQGLEFLIYFQGNSAPDKSGLPSDRFSAERTGGSVSTLTIQRTQQEDSAVYLCASSLGTHSGELFFGEGSRLTVL.

The rearrangement uses TRBV10-3 and TRBJ2-6; 8 bases line up with TRBD1. Trimming cost V 6 bases and J 1 base; bases outside gene matches: 11. Germline lookup yields CDR1 ENHRY and CDR2 SYGVKD. The CDR3 spans 18 residues. This CDR3 is CAISPRTGRSSGANVLTF. CDR3 DNA sequence: TGTGCCATCAGCCCTCGGACAGGGCGTAGTTCTGGGGCCAACGTCCTGACTTTC.

The chain carries TRBV6-5 and TRBJ2-2, with TRBD1 matching 8 bases. CDR1 is MNHEY, CDR2 SVGAGI, per germline. This CDR3 has 15 residues. The V segment lost 6 bases and the J segment 1 base; nucleotides outside the gene matches: 4. The CDR3 here is CASSQGAQNTGELFF. DNA of the CDR3: TGTGCCAGCAGCCAGGGGGCGCAGAACACCGGGGAGCTGTTTTTT.

The chain carries TRBV7-2 and TRBJ1-3; perhaps TRBD1 as D (5 bases). Trimming removed 6 bases at V and 0 bases at J, with 18 bases between. The CDR3 has 17 amino acids. Germline assignment: CDR1 SGHTA and CDR2 FQGNSA. The CDR3 DNA follows: TGTGCCAGCAGATCCGGGGGGAGGTTTCGCTCTGGAAACACCATATATTTT. Translation: CASRSGGRFRSGNTIYF.

This clone was seen only once. This chain links TRBV2 with TRBJ1-1, with no clear D. The germline CDR1 and CDR2 sequences are SNHLY and FYNNEI. The V and J ends lost 7 bases and 1 base respectively, with 19 bases between them. The CDR3 extends over 16 amino acids. The CDR3 here is CASTIPGGPGNTEAFF. The CDR3 bases are TGTGCCAGCACCATTCCTGGCGGGCCCGGGAACACTGAAGCTTTCTTT.